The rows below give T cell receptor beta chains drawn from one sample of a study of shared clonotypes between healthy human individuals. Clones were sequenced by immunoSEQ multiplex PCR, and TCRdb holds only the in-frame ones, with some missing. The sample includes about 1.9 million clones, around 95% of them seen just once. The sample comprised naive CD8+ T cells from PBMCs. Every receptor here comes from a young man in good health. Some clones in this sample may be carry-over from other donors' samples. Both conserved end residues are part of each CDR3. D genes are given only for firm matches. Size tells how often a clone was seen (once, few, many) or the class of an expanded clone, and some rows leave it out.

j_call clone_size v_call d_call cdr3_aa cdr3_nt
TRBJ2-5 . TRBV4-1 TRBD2 CASRERAGRALAETQYF TGCGCCAGCAGGGAGCGGGCCGGGAGGGCCCTGGCAGAGACCCAGTACTTC
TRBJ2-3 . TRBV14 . CASSQVPAGTDTQYF TGTGCCAGCAGCCAAGTCCCGGCGGGGACAGATACGCAGTATTTT
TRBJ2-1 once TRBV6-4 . CASSPRMSSYNEQFF TGTGCCAGCAGTCCACGGATGAGCTCCTACAATGAGCAGTTCTTC
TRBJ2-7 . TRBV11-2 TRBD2 CASSWGLAGGPEQYF TGTGCCAGCAGCTGGGGACTAGCGGGAGGGCCCGAGCAGTACTTC
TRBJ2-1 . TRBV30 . CAWSVGEIYNEQFF TGTGCCTGGAGTGTGGGGGAGATCTACAATGAGCAGTTCTTC
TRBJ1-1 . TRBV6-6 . CASSYLSGGGTEAFF TGTGCCAGCAGTTACCTTTCGGGGGGTGGGACTGAAGCTTTCTTT
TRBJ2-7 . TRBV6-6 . CASSPRYEQYF TGTGCCAGCAGTCCTAGATACGAGCAGTACTTC
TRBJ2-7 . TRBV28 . CASSLVRQGPYEQYF TGTGCCAGCAGTTTAGTTCGGCAGGGGCCCTACGAGCAGTACTTC
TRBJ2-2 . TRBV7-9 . CASSLVFSGQRGTGELFF TGTGCCAGCAGCTTAGTTTTTTCCGGACAAAGGGGCACCGGGGAGCTGTTTTTT
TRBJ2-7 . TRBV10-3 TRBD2 CAISESGGYEQYF TGTGCCATCAGTGAGTCCGGGGGGTACGAGCAGTACTTC
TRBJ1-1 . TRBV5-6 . CASIMRLPGAEAFF TGTGCCAGCATTATGCGACTCCCCGGGGCTGAAGCTTTCTTT
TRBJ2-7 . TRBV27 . CASSLSSSELYEQYF TGTGCCAGCAGTTTATCCTCCAGTGAACTCTACGAGCAGTACTTC
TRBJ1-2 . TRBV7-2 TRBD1 CASSMTTGVWGYTF TGTGCCAGCAGCATGACGACAGGGGTCTGGGGCTACACCTTC
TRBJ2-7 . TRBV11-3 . CASSLEQGPSYEQYF TGTGCCAGCAGTCTAGAACAGGGACCTTCCTACGAGCAGTACTTC
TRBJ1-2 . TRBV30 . CAWSVLPDYGYTF TGTGCCTGGAGTGTACTCCCAGACTATGGCTACACCTTC
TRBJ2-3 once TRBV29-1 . CSVGTARTDTQYF TGCAGCGTCGGGACTGCCCGCACAGATACGCAGTATTTT
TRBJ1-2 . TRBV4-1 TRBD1 CASSQEPGQGYGYTF TGCGCCAGCAGCCAGGAGCCGGGACAGGGATATGGCTACACCTTC
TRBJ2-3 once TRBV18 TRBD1 CASSPNRGLESTDTQYF TGTGCCAGCTCGCCCAACAGGGGGCTGGAGAGCACAGATACGCAGTATTTT
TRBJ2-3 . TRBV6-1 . CASSGWARVTDTQYF TGTGCCAGCAGTGGATGGGCTAGGGTGACAGATACGCAGTATTTT
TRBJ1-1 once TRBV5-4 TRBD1 CASSQDRVEAFF TGTGCCAGCAGTCAGGACAGGGTTGAGGCTTTCTTT
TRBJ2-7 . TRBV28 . CASSLVPGVREQYF TGTGCCAGCAGTTTGGTCCCCGGGGTTCGCGAGCAGTACTTC
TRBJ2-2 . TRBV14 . CASSHRTYLAAGELFF TGTGCCAGCAGCCACCGGACATATTTGGCGGCCGGGGAGCTGTTTTTT
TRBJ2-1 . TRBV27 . CASSSPFSSYNEQFF TGTGCCAGCAGTTCCCCCTTTAGTAGCTACAATGAGCAGTTCTTC
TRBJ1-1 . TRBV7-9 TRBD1 CASSLGRQGRYTEAFF TGTGCCAGCAGCTTGGGAAGACAGGGACGGTACACTGAAGCTTTCTTT
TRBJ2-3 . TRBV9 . CASSVGSPDTQYF TGTGCCAGCAGCGTCGGGTCCCCAGATACGCAGTATTTT
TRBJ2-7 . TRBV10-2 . CASSERRDYEQYF TGCGCCAGCAGTGAGCGGCGGGATTACGAGCAGTACTTC
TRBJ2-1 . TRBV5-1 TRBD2 CASSYGTSGSIEQFF TGCGCCAGCAGCTACGGGACTAGCGGGAGTATTGAGCAGTTCTTC
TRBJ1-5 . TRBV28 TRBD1 CASSSGDRVRQPQHF TGTGCCAGCAGTAGCGGGGACAGGGTTAGGCAGCCCCAGCATTTT
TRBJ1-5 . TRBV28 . CASSTQGSNQPQHF TGTGCCAGCAGTACACAGGGTAGCAATCAGCCCCAGCATTTT
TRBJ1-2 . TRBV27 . CASSVTPAGATYGYTF TGTGCCAGCAGTGTAACCCCCGCTGGAGCCACCTATGGCTACACCTTC
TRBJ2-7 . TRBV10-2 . CASSEDTATRHEQYF TGCGCCAGCAGTGAGGACACAGCGACACGCCACGAGCAGTACTTC